A selection of T cell receptor beta chains follows, all from one sample in a study of T cells in localized non-small cell lung cancer. This table comes from immunoSEQ multiplex PCR, and its TCRdb copy is limited to in-frame clones, with some not included. The profile covers some 5,000 clones, with 25% to 35% appearing a single time and more than 4% taken by the ten largest. The sample was lung tumor tissue, taken before any cancer treatment. These TCRs come from a man aged 40 to 70 with stage II lung adenocarcinoma. CDR3s include the opening cysteine and the closing phenylalanine or tryptophan. The D gene is left open where the match is weak. Size is omitted from some rows. Given values are once, few, many or a class for expanded clones.

size,D,J,V,CDR3,DNA
few,.,TRBJ2-2,TRBV11-3,CASSSRLVPGELFF,TGTGCCAGCAGCTCGAGACTAGTCCCCGGGGAGCTGTTTTTT
.,.,TRBJ2-7,TRBV30,CAWSGNPSLEQYF,TGTGCCTGGAGTGGAAACCCCTCATTGGAGCAGTACTTC
few,.,TRBJ2-5,TRBV9,CASSVMGPETQYF,TGTGCCAGCAGCGTAATGGGGCCAGAGACCCAGTACTTC
few,.,TRBJ1-1,TRBV9,CASSVWGIHVGTEAFF,TGTGCCAGCAGCGTGTGGGGGATCCATGTCGGCACTGAAGCTTTCTTT
.,.,TRBJ1-4,TRBV18,CASSPRLTNEKLFF,TGTGCCAGCTCACCAAGGCTTACTAATGAAAAACTGTTTTTT
.,.,TRBJ1-2,TRBV19,CASSIWGRDGYTF,TGTGCCAGTAGTATTTGGGGGCGAGATGGCTACACCTTC
.,.,TRBJ2-5,TRBV28,CASSSGETAQYF,TGTGCCAGCAGCTCTGGTGAGACGGCCCAGTACTTC
medium-sized,.,TRBJ1-1,TRBV11-3,CASSLRTAMNTEAFF,TGTGCCAGCAGCTTGCGGACAGCCATGAACACTGAAGCTTTCTTT
.,.,TRBJ2-1,TRBV11-3,CASSLAIRSGYNEQFF,TGTGCCAGCAGCCTCGCTATTAGGAGTGGGTACAATGAGCAGTTCTTC
.,.,TRBJ1-1,TRBV5-1,CASSLDSPYSGTEAFF,TGCGCCAGCAGCTTGGACTCCCCCTATTCGGGCACTGAAGCTTTCTTT
medium-sized,.,TRBJ1-1,TRBV11-3,CASRGQVNMNTEAFF,TGTGCCAGCAGAGGGCAGGTGAACATGAACACTGAAGCTTTCTTT
medium-sized,.,TRBJ2-2,TRBV6-8,CASSPSPGTGELFF,TGTGCCAGCAGCCCTTCCCCCGGGACCGGGGAGCTGTTTTTT
.,TRBD2,TRBJ2-7,TRBV28,CASSPPGEGRQYF,TGTGCCAGCAGTCCCCCCGGGGAGGGGCGGCAGTACTTC
few,.,TRBJ1-2,TRBV9,CASSVFDRPGGYGYTF,TGTGCCAGCAGCGTATTCGACAGGCCGGGTGGTTATGGCTACACCTTC
.,.,TRBJ1-5,TRBV2,CASLRSEGQPQHF,TGTGCCAGCTTAAGATCCGAGGGTCAGCCCCAGCATTTT
.,.,TRBJ2-5,TRBV10-3,CAISEEVGETQYF,TGTGCCATCAGTGAGGAGGTGGGAGAGACCCAGTACTTC
once,TRBD1,TRBJ2-3,TRBV19,CASRRTGGQDTQYF,TGTGCCAGTAGGCGGACAGGTGGACAGGATACGCAGTATTTT
few,.,TRBJ1-2,TRBV6-8,CASTPGTRIGYTF,TGTGCCAGCACCCCAGGGACCAGAATAGGCTACACCTTC
.,TRBD1,TRBJ1-1,TRBV29-1,CSVASGGFGEAFF,TGCAGCGTTGCCTCAGGGGGCTTCGGTGAAGCTTTCTTT
.,.,TRBJ2-3,TRBV19,CASSIKLSRLRDTQYF,TGTGCCAGTAGTATAAAATTGTCTCGTCTACGGGATACGCAGTATTTT
.,TRBD2,TRBJ2-1,TRBV29-1,CSAGAGTSGGEQFF,TGCAGCGCCGGAGCCGGGACTAGCGGGGGAGAGCAGTTCTTC
few,.,TRBJ1-1,TRBV28,CASTSGVIGNTEAFF,TGTGCCAGCACCTCCGGGGTAATAGGGAACACTGAAGCTTTCTTT
.,.,TRBJ2-7,TRBV19,CASSPQGFDEQYF,TGTGCCAGTAGTCCCCAGGGCTTCGACGAGCAGTACTTC
.,TRBD1,TRBJ2-4,TRBV5-1,CASSTTGNENIQYF,TGCGCCAGCAGCACGACAGGGAACGAAAACATTCAGTACTTC
few,.,TRBJ1-1,TRBV28,CASRGLGGTEAFF,TGTGCCAGTCGAGGGTTAGGGGGCACTGAAGCTTTCTTT
.,.,TRBJ2-1,TRBV29-1,CSYYLAGQVNEQFF,TGCAGCTACTACTTGGCTGGGCAGGTCAATGAGCAGTTCTTC
few,TRBD2,TRBJ2-7,TRBV9,CASRGTSGTYEQYF,TGTGCCAGCAGAGGGACTAGCGGTACCTACGAGCAGTACTTC
.,.,TRBJ2-1,TRBV12-5,CASGLGQDPYNEQFF,TGTGCTAGTGGTTTGGGTCAGGACCCTTACAATGAGCAGTTCTTC
few,.,TRBJ2-7,TRBV15,CATSRDDQGGYEQYF,TGTGCCACCAGCAGAGACGACCAAGGTGGCTACGAGCAGTACTTC
.,TRBD1,TRBJ1-2,TRBV28,CASSPQRQGASGGYTF,TGTGCCAGCAGTCCCCAAAGACAGGGGGCGTCGGGTGGCTACACCTTC
.,TRBD1,TRBJ1-3,TRBV29-1,CSVPHTDRAGGNTIYF,TGCAGCGTTCCTCACACGGACAGGGCGGGTGGAAACACCATATATTTT